This record covers a single T cell receptor (beta chain). This specimen comes from a study of blood T cell repertoires in COVID-19. CDR1 is GTSNPN and CDR2 is SVGIG in the germline V gene (reference sequence). The CDR3 runs to 15 residues. The ends were cut back, 2 bases at V and 2 bases at J, with 13 bases in the middle. As processed by the authors: Nucleated cell counts were estimated from reference gene primer amplification. Generated by immunoSEQ multiplex PCR, the TCRdb table keeps only in-frame clones and is missing some. V and J calls and clone size are given by that table; D and trimming were obtained from the DNA. The sample lists 270,000 or so clones; about 88% were seen once.

This sequence was found in a woman in her thirties or forties who had recovered from COVID-19. The V and J genes are TRBV30 and TRBJ1-3; tentative D call: TRBD1 (5 bases). The sample comprised peripheral blood. CDR3 amino acids: CAWSSRAGTGNTIYF. In nucleotides, the CDR3 is TGTGCCTGGAGTAGCCGGGCAGGGACTGGAAACACCATATATTTT.